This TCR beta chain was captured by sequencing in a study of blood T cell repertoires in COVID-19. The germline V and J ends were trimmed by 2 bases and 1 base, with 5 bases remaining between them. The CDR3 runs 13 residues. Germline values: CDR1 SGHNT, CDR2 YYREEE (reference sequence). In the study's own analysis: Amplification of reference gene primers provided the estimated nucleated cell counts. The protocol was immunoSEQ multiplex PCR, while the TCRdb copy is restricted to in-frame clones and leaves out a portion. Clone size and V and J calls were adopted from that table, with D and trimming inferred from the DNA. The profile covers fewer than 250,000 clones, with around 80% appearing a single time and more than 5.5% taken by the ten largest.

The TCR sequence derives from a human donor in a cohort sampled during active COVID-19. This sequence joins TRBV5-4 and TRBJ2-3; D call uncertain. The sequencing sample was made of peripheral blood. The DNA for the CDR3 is TGTGCCAGCAGCTTACCGGGCACAGATACGCAGTATTTT. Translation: CASSLPGTDTQYF.